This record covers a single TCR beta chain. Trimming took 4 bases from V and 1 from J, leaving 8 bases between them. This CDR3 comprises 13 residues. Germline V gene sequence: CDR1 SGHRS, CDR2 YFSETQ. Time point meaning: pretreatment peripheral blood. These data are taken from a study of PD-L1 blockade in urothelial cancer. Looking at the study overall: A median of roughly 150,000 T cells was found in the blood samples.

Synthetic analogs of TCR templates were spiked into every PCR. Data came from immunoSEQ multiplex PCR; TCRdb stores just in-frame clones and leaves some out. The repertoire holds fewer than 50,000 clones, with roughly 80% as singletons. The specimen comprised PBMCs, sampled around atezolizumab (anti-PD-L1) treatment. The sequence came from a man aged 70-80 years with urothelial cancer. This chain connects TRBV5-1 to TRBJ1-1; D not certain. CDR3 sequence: CASSVIANTEAFF. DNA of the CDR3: TGCGCCAGCAGCGTTATAGCGAACACTGAAGCTTTCTTT.